The 5 T cell receptor beta chains reported below all come from one sample, sequenced in a study of cytomegalovirus exposure and HLA in healthy donors. Primers included in the PCR were 60 Vbeta and 13 Jbeta primers. Here immunoSEQ multiplex PCR was the method, and the copy in TCRdb shows in-frame clones only, minus some. Found here are 210,000 or so clones, roughly 90% of them singletons; the top ten hold roughly 1%. Sequencing was done on a sample of PBMCs. These receptors originate from a woman younger than 35 in good health and CMV-seronegative.

This chain uses TRBV19 with TRBJ1-5, with D maybe TRBD1 (6 bases). The germline CDR1 and CDR2 sequences are LNHDA and SQIVND (reference sequence). V was cut by 10 bases and J by 3 bases, with 19 bases left in between. This CDR3 region has 15 residues. In nucleotides, the CDR3 is TGTGCCACCAAGACAGGCAGAGACTACAATCAGCCCCAGCATTTT. Translating gives CATKTGRDYNQPQHF.

The chain couples TRBV7-9 to TRBJ2-7, with 8 bases identical to TRBD1. The germline gives CDR1 SEHNR, CDR2 FQNEAQ (reference sequence). The CDR3 is made up of 15 amino acids. V was pared by 3 bases and J by 3 bases, with 7 bases of the junction left unmatched. The CDR3 is CASSFGQGVGYEQYF. In DNA, the CDR3 is TGTGCCAGCAGCTTTGGACAGGGAGTGGGCTACGAGCAGTACTTC.

The chain is built from TRBV5-4 and TRBJ2-1, with 8 nucleotides matching TRBD2. The CDR3 length is 15 residues. After removal of 7 bases from V and 7 bases from J, the junction contained 13 bases not matched to a gene. Germline V lookup: CDR1 SGHNT, CDR2 YYREEE (reference sequence). The CDR3 sequence is CASSSGRAGGNEQFF. The CDR3 region has the DNA TGTGCCAGCTCCTCAGGAAGGGCGGGAGGAAATGAGCAGTTCTTC.

Concerning this clone: Because it lacks the conserved phenylalanine or tryptophan at the end, this CDR3 is likely a read error. This chain joins TRBV9 and TRBJ1-2; TRBD1 is a possible D gene (6 bases). This CDR3 comprises 15 residues. Germline CDR1 reads SGDLS; CDR2 reads YYNGEE. The V end lost 2 bases, the J end lost 0 bases, and 11 bases lay between the germline ends. The CDR3 loop reads CASSVLGGSNYGYTS. The CDR3 DNA reads as TGTGCCAGCAGCGTTCTTGGGGGCTCTAACTATGGCTACACCTCC.

The chain employs TRBV10-3 and TRBJ2-7, with D perhaps matching TRBD1 (5 bases). The V end was cut by 8 bases, the J end by 4 bases, with 15 bases between. The CDR3 totals 13 residues. Germline CDR1 ENHRY, CDR2 SYGVKD. CDR3 sequence (DNA): TGTGCCATCCTAGGGGCTCCGGAGTACGAGCAGTACTTC. Amino acids: CAILGAPEYEQYF.